This TCR beta chain was retrieved from a study of cytomegalovirus exposure and HLA in healthy donors. A multiplex PCR was run with 60 Vbeta primers and 13 Jbeta primers. Using immunoSEQ multiplex PCR, the repertoire was profiled, and TCRdb retains in-frame clones only, with some absent. This table has under 200,000 clones, roughly 84% appearing once. The CDR3 spans 17 residues. Germline CDR1 reads SGHRS; CDR2 reads YFSETQ. Trimming at V came to 0 bases and at J to 6 bases, leaving 7 bases not matched to a gene. This chain joins TRBV5-1 and TRBJ2-3; TRBD2 aligns across 13 bases. The source is a man between 50 and 59 years old in good health and CMV-seropositive. The sample taken for sequencing was PBMCs. The CDR3 loop is CASSLARTSGSGDTQYF. The CDR3 DNA reads TGCGCCAGCAGCTTGGCGAGGACTAGCGGGAGTGGTGATACGCAGTATTTT.